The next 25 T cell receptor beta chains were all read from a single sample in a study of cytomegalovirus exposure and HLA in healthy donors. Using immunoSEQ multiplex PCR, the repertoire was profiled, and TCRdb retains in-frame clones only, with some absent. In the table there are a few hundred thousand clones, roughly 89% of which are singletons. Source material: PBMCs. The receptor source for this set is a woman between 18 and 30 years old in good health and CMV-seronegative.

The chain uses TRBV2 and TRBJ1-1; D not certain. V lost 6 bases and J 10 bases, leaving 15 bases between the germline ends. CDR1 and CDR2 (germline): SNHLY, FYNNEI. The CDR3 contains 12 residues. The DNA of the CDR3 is TGTGCCAGCAGCATTGAGGGCCACGGAGCTTTCTTT. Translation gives CASSIEGHGAFF.

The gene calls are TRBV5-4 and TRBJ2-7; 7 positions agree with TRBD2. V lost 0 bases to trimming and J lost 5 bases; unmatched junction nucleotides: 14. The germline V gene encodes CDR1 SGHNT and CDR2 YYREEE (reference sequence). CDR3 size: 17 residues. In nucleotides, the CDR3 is TGTGCCAGCAGCTTGGAGACGAAGCGGGGACTAAGGGACGAGCAGTACTTC. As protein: CASSLETKRGLRDEQYF.

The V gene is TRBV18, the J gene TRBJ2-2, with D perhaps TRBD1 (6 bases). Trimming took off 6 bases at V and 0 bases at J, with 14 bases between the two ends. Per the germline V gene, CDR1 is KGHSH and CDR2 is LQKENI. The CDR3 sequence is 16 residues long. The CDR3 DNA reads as TGTGCCAGCTCTTCCCAGGACAGCGCGAACACCGGGGAGCTGTTTTTT. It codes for CASSSQDSANTGELFF.

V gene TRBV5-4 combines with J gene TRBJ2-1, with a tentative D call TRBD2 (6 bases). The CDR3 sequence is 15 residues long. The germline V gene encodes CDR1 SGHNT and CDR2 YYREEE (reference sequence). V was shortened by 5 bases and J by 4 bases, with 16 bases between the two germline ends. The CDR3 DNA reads TGTGCCAGCAGTCATGGGAGGTCTGATTACAATGAGCAGTTCTTC. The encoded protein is CASSHGRSDYNEQFF.

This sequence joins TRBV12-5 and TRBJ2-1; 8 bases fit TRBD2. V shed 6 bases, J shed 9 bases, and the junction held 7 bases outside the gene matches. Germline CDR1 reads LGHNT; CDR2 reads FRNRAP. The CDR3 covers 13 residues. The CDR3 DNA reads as TGTGCTAGTGGCCCGGGAGGGCTGGGTGAGCAGTTCTTC. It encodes CASGPGGLGEQFF. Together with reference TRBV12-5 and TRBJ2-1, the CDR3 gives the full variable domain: DARVTQTPRHKVTEMGQEVTMRCQPILGHNTVFWYRQTMMQGLELLAYFRNRAPLDDSGMPKDRFSAEMPDATLATLKIQPSEPRDSAVYFCASGPGGLGEQFFGPGTRLTVL.

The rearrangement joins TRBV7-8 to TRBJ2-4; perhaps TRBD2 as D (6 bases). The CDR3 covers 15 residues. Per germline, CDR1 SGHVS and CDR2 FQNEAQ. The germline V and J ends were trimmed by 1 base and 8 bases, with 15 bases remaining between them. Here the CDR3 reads CASSLDLIGGYIQYF. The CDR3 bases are TGTGCCAGCAGCTTAGATCTCATCGGGGGTTACATTCAGTACTTC. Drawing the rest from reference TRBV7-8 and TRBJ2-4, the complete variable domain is GAGVSQSPRYKVAKRGQDVALRCDPISGHVSLFWYQQALGQGPEFLTYFQNEAQLDKSGLPSDRFFAERPEGSVSTLKIQRTQQEDSAVYLCASSLDLIGGYIQYFGAGTRLSVL.

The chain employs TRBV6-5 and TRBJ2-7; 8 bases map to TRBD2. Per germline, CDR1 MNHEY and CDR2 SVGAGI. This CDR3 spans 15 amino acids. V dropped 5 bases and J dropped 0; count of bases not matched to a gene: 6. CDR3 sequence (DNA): TGTGCCAGCAGTCTTTCTAGCGGGTTCTCCTACGAGCAGTACTTC. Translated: CASSLSSGFSYEQYF.

CDR3 sequence (DNA): TGTGCCAGCAGGCAACACGGACAGCGCGACTATGGCTACACCTTC. Its protein product is CASRQHGQRDYGYTF. The J gene is TRBJ1-2, the V gene TRBV28; D might be TRBD1 (6 bases). The CDR3 is 15 residues long. Germline V CDR1 and CDR2: MDHEN, SYDVKM. V was clipped by 6 bases and J by 3 bases, with 17 bases between them.

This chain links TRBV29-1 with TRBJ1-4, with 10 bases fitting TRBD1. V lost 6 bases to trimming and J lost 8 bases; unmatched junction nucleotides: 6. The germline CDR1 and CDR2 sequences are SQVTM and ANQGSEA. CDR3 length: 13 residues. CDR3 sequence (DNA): TGCAGCGTGTCCGGGACAGGGGAAGAAAAACTGTTTTTT. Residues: CSVSGTGEEKLFF.

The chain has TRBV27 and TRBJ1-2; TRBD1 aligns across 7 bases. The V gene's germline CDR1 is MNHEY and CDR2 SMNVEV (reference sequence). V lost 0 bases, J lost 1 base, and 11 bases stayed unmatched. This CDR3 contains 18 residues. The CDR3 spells CASSLSMTGFKGNYGYTF. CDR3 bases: TGTGCCAGCAGTTTATCTATGACAGGGTTTAAGGGTAACTATGGCTACACCTTC.

CDR3 protein: CASSATGTGGDEQFF. The CDR3 nucleotides read TGTGCCAGCAGCGCCACCGGGACAGGGGGCGATGAGCAGTTCTTC. The chain carries TRBV9 and TRBJ2-1; 12 bases match TRBD1. Germline CDR1 SGDLS, CDR2 YYNGEE. Losses at the gene ends were 3 bases for V and 8 bases for J; bases not matched to a gene: 6. The CDR3 length is 15 residues.

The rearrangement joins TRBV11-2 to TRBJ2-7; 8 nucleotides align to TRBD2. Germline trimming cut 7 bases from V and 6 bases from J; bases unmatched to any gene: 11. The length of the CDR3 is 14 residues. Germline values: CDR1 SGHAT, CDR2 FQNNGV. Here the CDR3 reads CASTYRLAGTEQYF. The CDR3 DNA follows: TGTGCCAGCACCTACCGCCTAGCGGGTACCGAGCAGTACTTC.

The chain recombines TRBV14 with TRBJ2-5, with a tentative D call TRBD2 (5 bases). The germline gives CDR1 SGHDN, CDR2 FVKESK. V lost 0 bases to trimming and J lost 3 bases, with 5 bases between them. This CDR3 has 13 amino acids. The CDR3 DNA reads TGTGCCAGCAGCCAAGAGAGGGAAGAGACCCAGTACTTC. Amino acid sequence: CASSQEREETQYF.

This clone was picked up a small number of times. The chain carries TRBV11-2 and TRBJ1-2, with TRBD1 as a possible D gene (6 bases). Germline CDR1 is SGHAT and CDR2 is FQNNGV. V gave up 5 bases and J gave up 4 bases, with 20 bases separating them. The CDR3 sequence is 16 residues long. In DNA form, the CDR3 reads TGTGCCAGCAGCCAGGGGTTCGGGACGGGGGGCTATGGCTACACCTTC. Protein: CASSQGFGTGGYGYTF.

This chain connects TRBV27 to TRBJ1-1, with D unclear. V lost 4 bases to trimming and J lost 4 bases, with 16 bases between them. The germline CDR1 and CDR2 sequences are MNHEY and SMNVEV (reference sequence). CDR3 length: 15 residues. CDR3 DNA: TGTGCCAGCAGTTCGGCATTACGGGGAATCACTGAAGCTTTCTTT. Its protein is CASSSALRGITEAFF.

The CDR3 bases are TGTGCCAGTAGTGTCAACCGGGACAGGGGTTTCCCTGGCTACACCTTC. Translated: CASSVNRDRGFPGYTF. The chain uses TRBV19 and TRBJ1-2; 10 bases align to TRBD1. CDR3 length equals 16 residues. CDR1 and CDR2 from the germline V gene are LNHDA and SQIVND (reference sequence). With 5 bases clipped from V and 7 bases from J, the junction kept 13 bases outside the gene matches.

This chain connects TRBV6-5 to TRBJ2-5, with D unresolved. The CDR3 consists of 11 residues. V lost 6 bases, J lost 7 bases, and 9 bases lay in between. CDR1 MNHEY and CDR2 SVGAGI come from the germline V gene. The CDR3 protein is CASSRGRTQYF. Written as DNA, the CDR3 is TGTGCCAGCAGCCGAGGCAGGACCCAGTACTTC.

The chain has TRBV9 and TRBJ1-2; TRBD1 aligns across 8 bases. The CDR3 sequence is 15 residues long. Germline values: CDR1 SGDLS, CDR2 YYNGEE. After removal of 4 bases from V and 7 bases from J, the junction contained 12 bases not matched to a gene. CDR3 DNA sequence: TGTGCCAGCAGCATCTTTTCAGGGGGCGCCTCTGGCTACACCTTC. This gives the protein CASSIFSGGASGYTF.

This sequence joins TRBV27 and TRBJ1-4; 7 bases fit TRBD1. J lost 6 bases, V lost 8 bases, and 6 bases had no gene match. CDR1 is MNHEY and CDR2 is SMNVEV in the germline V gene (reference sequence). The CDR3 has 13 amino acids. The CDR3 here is CASGQGVYEKLFF. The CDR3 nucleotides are TGTGCCAGCGGCCAGGGGGTTTATGAAAAACTGTTTTTT.

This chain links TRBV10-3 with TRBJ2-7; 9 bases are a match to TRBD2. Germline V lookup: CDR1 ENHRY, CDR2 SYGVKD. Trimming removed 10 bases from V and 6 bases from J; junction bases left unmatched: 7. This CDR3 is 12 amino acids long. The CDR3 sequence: CATTAGGPEQYF. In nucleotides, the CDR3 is TGTGCCACAACAGCGGGAGGACCCGAGCAGTACTTC.

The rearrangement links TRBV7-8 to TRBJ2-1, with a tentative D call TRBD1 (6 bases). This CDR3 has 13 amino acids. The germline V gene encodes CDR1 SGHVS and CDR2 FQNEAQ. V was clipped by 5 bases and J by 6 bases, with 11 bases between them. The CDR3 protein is CASSLTGRNEQFF. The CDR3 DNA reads TGTGCCAGCAGCCTGACAGGACGCAATGAGCAGTTCTTC.

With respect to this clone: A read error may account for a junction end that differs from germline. The CDR3 nucleotides are TGTGCTAGCACGGGCGGGGAGGGAGAGACCCAGTACTTC. Translated, it gives CASTGGEGETQYF. The chain uses TRBV7-7 and TRBJ2-5; TRBD2 agrees at 7 bases. Germline V gene sequence: CDR1 SSHAT, CDR2 FNYEAQ (reference sequence). The CDR3 is 13 residues long.

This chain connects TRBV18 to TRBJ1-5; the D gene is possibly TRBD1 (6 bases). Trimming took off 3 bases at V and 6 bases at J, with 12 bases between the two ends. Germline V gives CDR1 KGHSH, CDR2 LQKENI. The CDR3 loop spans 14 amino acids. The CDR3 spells CASSPALGGQPQHF. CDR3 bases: TGTGCCAGCTCACCGGCACTAGGGGGTCAGCCCCAGCATTTT.

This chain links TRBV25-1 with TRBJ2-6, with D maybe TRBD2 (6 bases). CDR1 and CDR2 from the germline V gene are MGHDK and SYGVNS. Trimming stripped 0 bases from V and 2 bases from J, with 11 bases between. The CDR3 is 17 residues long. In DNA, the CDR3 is TGTGCCAGCAGTGAATACGGAGGGAGAGCTGGGGCCAACGTCCTGACTTTC. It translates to CASSEYGGRAGANVLTF.

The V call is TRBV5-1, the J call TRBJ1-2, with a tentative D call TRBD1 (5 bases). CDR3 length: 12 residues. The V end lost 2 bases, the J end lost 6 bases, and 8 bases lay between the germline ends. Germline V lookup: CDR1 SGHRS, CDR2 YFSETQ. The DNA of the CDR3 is TGCGCCAGCAGCTTAGAGACAGATGGCTACACCTTC. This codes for CASSLETDGYTF.